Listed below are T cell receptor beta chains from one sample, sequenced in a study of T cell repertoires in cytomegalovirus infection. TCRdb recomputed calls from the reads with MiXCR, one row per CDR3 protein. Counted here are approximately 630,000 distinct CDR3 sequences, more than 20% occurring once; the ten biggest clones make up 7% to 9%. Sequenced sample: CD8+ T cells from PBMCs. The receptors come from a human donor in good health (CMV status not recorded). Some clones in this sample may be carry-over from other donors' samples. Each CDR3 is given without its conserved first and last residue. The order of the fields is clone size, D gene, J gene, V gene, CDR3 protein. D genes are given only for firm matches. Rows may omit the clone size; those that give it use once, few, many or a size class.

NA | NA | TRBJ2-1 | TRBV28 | ASRGRYNEQF
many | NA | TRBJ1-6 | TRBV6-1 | ASRDSRSWGAQGNSPLH
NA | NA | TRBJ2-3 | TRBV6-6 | ASSYRHVNTRDTQY
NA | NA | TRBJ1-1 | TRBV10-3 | AISGDTRQTEAF
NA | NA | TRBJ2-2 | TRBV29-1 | SVEEHSGESNTGELF
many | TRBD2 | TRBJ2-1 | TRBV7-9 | ASSFPSGDGF
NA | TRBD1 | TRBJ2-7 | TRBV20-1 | SARGTGKNSYEQY
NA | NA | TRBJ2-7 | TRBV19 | VSSNTRGAEQY
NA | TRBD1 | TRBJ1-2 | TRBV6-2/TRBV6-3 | ASRNPGQGANYGYT
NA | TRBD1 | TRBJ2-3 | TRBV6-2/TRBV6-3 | ASSQGALLSDTQY
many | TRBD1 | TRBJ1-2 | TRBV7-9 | ASSLTGQGRNNYGYT
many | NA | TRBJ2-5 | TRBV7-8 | ASSLGLRGETQY
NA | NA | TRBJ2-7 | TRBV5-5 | ASSSIGTAAYEQY
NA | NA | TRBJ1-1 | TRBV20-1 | SASPRGGYTEAF
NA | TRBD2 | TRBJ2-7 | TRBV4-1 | ASSQVYAGGHYEQY
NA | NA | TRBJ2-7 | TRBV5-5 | ASSLRGTTYEQY
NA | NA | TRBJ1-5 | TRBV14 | ASSQVDRISQPQH
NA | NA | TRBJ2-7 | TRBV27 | ASSLTTGLSYEQY
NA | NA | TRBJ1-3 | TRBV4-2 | ASSQAQGRGNTIY
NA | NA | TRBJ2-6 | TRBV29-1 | SVQVVGNVLT
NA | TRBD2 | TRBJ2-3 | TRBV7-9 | ASSFEGLGVDTQY
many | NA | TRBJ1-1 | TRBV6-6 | ASTTYPGSEDTEAF
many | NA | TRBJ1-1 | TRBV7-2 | ASSLAGLAEAF
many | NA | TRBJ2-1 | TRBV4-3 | ASSQDGAGRDEQF
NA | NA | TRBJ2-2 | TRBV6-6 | ASSYIRGNTGELF
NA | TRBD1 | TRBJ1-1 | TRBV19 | ATLRQGQTEAF
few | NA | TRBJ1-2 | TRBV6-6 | ASSYETGSNYGYT
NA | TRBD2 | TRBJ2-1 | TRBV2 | ASSVPGGAQEQF
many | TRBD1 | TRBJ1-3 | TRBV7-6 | ASSSGQGRNTIY